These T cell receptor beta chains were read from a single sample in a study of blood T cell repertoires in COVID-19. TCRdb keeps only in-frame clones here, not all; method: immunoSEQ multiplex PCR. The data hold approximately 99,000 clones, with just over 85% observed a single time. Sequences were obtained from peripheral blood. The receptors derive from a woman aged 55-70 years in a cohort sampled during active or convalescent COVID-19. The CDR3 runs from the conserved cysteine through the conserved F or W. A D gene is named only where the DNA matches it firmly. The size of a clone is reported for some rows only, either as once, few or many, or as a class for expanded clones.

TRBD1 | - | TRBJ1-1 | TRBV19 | CASTLGPGGVLNTEAFF | TGTGCCAGTACCCTAGGGCCAGGGGGCGTTCTGAACACTGAAGCTTTCTTT
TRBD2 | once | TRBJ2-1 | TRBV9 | CASSAGLHPSEQFF | TGTGCCAGCAGCGCGGGACTACATCCCAGTGAGCAGTTCTTC
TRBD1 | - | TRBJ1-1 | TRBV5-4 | CASSVTGGGTEAFF | TGTGCCAGCAGCGTGACAGGGGGGGGCACTGAAGCTTTCTTT
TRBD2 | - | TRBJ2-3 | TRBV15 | CATSSGLAGAGDTQYF | TGTGCCACCAGCAGTGGACTAGCGGGAGCGGGAGATACGCAGTATTTT
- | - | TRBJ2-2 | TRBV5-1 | CASSFLQGKAGELFF | TGCGCCAGCAGCTTTCTGCAGGGGAAAGCTGGGGAGCTGTTTTTT
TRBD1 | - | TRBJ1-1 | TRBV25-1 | CASTVTGPNTEAFF | TGTGCCAGCACCGTGACAGGGCCGAACACTGAAGCTTTCTTT
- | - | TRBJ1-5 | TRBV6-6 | CASSRTWGDSNQPQHF | TGTGCCAGCAGTCGAACGTGGGGGGATAGCAATCAGCCCCAGCATTTT
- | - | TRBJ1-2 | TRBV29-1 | CSAQPRTDSHCTF | TGCAGCGCCCAACCTCGGACAGACAGCCACTGCACCTTC
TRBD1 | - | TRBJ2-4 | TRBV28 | CASRGHGTANIQYF | TGTGCCAGCAGGGGTCACGGGACAGCGAACATTCAGTACTTC
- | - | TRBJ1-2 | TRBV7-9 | CASSIRLDSEYGYTF | TGTGCCAGCAGCATCCGCTTGGACAGTGAATACGGCTACACCTTC
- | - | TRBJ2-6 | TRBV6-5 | CASSTRSPGANVLTF | TGTGCCAGCAGTACACGATCCCCTGGGGCCAACGTCCTGACTTTC
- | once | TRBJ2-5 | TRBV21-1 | CANLPSGGETQYF | TGTGCCAATTTACCCTCAGGTGGGGAGACCCAGTACTTC
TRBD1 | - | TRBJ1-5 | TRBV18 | CASSPAGTATTPWPQHF | TGTGCCAGCTCACCAGCCGGGACAGCTACCACCCCTTGGCCCCAGCATTTT
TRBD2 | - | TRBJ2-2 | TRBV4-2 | CASWGLAGGLVTGELFF | TGTGCCAGTTGGGGACTAGCGGGGGGGCTAGTCACCGGGGAGCTGTTTTTT
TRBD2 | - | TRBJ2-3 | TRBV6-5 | CASENRGGVIDTQYF | TGTGCCAGCGAGAATCGCGGGGGGGTGATAGATACGCAGTATTTT
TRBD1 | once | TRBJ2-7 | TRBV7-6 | CASSQGWTGGTGSYEQYF | TGTGCCAGCAGCCAAGGGTGGACAGGGGGCACAGGCTCCTACGAGCAGTACTTC
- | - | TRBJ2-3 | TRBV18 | CASSPPWPNPSSRTAPDTQYF | TGTGCCAGCTCACCACCCTGGCCGAATCCCAGCTCGCGAACAGCCCCAGATACGCAGTATTTT
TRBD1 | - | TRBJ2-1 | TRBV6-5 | CASSLPGGRNEQFF | TGTGCCAGCAGCCTCCCAGGGGGCAGGAATGAGCAGTTCTTC
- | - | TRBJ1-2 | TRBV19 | CASSISGLYGYTF | TGTGCCAGTAGTATTTCAGGTCTCTATGGCTACACCTTC
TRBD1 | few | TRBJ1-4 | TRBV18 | CASSPPGQGVRVDEKLFF | TGTGCCAGCTCACCCCCGGGACAGGGGGTTCGGGTAGATGAAAAACTGTTTTTT
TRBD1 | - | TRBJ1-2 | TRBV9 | CASSSPGGGYGYTF | TGTGCCAGCAGCTCCCCAGGGGGAGGCTATGGCTACACCTTC
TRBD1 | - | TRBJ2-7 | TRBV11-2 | CASTKDRVYEQYF | TGTGCCAGCACCAAGGACAGGGTCTACGAGCAGTACTTC
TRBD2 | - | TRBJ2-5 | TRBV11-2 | CASSLGGLESGTQYF | TGTGCCAGCAGCTTAGGGGGACTAGAAAGCGGGACCCAGTACTTC
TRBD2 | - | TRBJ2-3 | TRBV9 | CASSDNRDPRGTQYF | TGTGCCAGCAGCGACAACCGGGACCCGCGGGGGACGCAGTATTTT
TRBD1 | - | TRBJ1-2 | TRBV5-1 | CASSLGGQVSYGYTF | TGCGCCAGCAGCTTGGGGGGACAGGTGAGCTATGGCTACACCTTC
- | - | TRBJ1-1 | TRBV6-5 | CASSYNRNTEAFF | TGTGCCAGCAGTTACAACAGGAACACTGAAGCTTTCTTT
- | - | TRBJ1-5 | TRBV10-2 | CAIEDGEGGNQPQHF | TGCGCCATCGAAGACGGGGAGGGGGGCAATCAGCCCCAGCATTTT
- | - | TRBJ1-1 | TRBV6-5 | CASSYSREAFF | TGTGCCAGCAGTTACAGTCGGGAAGCTTTCTTT
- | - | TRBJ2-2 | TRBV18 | CASSPELGAVTGELFF | TGTGCCAGCTCACCAGAATTGGGGGCCGTCACCGGGGAGCTGTTTTTT
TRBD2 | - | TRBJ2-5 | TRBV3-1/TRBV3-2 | CASSRTSGPETQYF | TGTGCCAGCAGCCGGACTAGCGGGCCGGAGACCCAGTACTTC
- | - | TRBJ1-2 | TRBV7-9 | CASSLGAFFGYTF | TGTGCCAGCAGCCTGGGGGCGTTCTTTGGCTACACCTTC
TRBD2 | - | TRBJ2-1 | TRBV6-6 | CASSPRAGVDYNEQFF | TGTGCCAGCAGTCCCCGTGCGGGGGTGGACTACAATGAGCAGTTCTTC
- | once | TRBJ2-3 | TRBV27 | CASSLGTPPRTDTQYF | TGTGCCAGCAGTTTAGGGACTCCCCCCAGGACAGATACGCAGTATTTT
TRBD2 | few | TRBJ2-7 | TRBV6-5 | CASGIAGNYEQYF | TGTGCCAGCGGGATAGCGGGAAACTACGAGCAGTACTTC
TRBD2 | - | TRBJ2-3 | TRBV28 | CASSLLVAGGSGATDTQYF | TGTGCCAGCAGTTTATTGGTAGCGGGAGGCTCCGGGGCCACAGATACGCAGTATTTT
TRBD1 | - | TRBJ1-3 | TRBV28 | CASSLVLSGTERNTIYF | TGTGCCAGCAGTTTAGTACTGTCCGGGACAGAAAGAAACACCATATATTTT
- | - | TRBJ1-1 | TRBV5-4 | CASSFFGGTGVTFF | TGTGCCAGCAGCTTCTTCGGAGGGACCGGGGTGACTTTCTTT
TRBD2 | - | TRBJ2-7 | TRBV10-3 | CAITSGLGYEQYF | TGTGCCATCACCTCGGGACTAGGCTACGAGCAGTACTTC
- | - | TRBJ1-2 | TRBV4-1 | CASSQEKGQGFYGYTF | TGCGCCAGCAGCCAAGAAAAGGGGCAGGGATTCTATGGCTACACCTTC
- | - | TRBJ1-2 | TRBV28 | CASSLRSNYYGYTF | TGTGCCAGCAGTTTGAGGTCCAACTACTATGGCTACACCTTC
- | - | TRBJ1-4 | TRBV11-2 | CASSRVGGTNEKLFF | TGTGCCAGCAGCAGGGTAGGAGGAACTAATGAAAAACTGTTTTTT
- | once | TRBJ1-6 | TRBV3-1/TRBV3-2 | CASSPDSWNSPLHF | TGTGCCAGCAGCCCGGACAGCTGGAATTCACCCCTCCACTTT
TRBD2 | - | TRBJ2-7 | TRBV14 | CASSQGLWEGEEQYF | TGTGCCAGCAGCCAAGGTCTATGGGAGGGAGAGGAGCAGTACTTC
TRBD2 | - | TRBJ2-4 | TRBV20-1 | CSASGGNIQYF | TGCAGTGCTAGCGGGGGGAACATTCAGTACTTC
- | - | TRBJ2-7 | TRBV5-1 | CASSLDRSYEQYF | TGCGCCAGCAGCTTAGACAGGTCCTACGAGCAGTACTTC
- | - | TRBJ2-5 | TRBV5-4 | CASSSVTRVETQYF | TGTGCCAGCAGCTCCGTCACGAGGGTAGAGACCCAGTACTTC
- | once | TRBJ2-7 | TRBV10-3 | CAISESGGSAYEQYF | TGTGCCATCAGTGAGTCGGGCGGGTCCGCCTACGAGCAGTACTTC
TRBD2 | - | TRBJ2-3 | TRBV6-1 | CASSKAGGRTDTQYF | TGTGCCAGCAGTAAAGCGGGAGGGAGAACAGATACGCAGTATTTT
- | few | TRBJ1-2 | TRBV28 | CASSLYRSPYGYTF | TGTGCCAGCAGTCTGTACAGGAGTCCCTATGGCTACACCTTC
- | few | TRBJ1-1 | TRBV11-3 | CASSLDSGTEAFF | TGTGCCAGCAGCTTAGATTCGGGGACTGAAGCTTTCTTT
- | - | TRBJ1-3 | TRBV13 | CASSLGQYTIYF | TGTGCCAGCAGCTTAGGTCAATACACCATATATTTT
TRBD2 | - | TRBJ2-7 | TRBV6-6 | CASSGLAYEQYF | TGTGCCAGCAGTGGACTAGCCTACGAGCAGTACTTC